The clone carrying this T cell receptor (beta chain) appeared a single time. Germline CDR1 is SNHLY and CDR2 is FYNNEI. CDR3 length: 14 residues. With 8 bases clipped from V and 1 base from J, the junction kept 5 bases outside the gene matches. Clones were sequenced by immunoSEQ multiplex PCR, and TCRdb holds only the in-frame ones, with some missing. The repertoire includes approximately 200,000 clones, over 75% of them detected once, and roughly 9.7% sits in the top ten. This sample stems from a study of blood T cell repertoires in COVID-19. The origin of this receptor is a human donor with active or convalescent COVID-19. The donor label of this sample is uncertain. The specimen was peripheral blood. This chain connects TRBV2 to TRBJ2-7, with 10 positions matching TRBD1. CDR3 loop: CASGPGQGSYEQYF. CDR3 in DNA: TGTGCCAGCGGACCGGGACAGGGGTCCTACGAGCAGTACTTC. Full variable domain (remainder filled in from reference TRBV2 and TRBJ2-7): EPEVTQTPSHQVTQMGQEVILRCVPISNHLYFYWYRQILGQKVEFLVSFYNNEISEKSEIFDDQFSVERPDGSNFTLKIRSTKLEDSAMYFCASGPGQGSYEQYFGPGTRLTVT.